This TCR beta chain stems from a study of shared clonotypes between healthy human individuals. The germline V gene encodes CDR1 ENHRY and CDR2 SYGVKD. Trimming shortened V by 9 bases and J by 3 bases, and 15 bases separated the two germline ends. There are 13 residues in the CDR3. Naive CD8 cells, CD45RO-negative and positively selected for CCR7, excluded terminally differentiated effector memory CD45RA+ cells. Profiling relied on immunoSEQ multiplex PCR, and the TCRdb table lists in-frame clones only, not all of them. This repertoire shows 800,000 or so clones, around 96% found once; its top ten account for about 0.22%.

This receptor was taken from a man aged 25 to 40 in good health. The chain is built from TRBV10-3 and TRBJ2-7; D may be TRBD2 (6 bases). The sequencing sample was made of naive CD8+ T cells sorted from blood. The CDR3 DNA sequence: TGTGCCATTAGTCCGGGAGAATTCTACGAGCAGTACTTC. Residues: CAISPGEFYEQYF.